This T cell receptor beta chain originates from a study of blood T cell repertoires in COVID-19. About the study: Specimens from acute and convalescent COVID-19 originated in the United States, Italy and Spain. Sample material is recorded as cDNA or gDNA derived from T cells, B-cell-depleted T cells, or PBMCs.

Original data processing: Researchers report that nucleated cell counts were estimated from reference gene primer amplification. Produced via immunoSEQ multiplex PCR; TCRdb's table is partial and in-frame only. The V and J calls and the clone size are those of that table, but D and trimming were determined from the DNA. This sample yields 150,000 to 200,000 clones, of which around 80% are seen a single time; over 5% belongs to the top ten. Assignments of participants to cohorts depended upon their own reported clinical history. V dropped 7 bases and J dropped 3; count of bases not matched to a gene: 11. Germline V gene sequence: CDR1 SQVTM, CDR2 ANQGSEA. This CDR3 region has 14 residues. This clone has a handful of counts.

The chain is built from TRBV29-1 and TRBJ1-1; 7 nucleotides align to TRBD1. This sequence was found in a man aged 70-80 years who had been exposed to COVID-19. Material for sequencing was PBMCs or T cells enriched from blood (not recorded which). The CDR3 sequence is CSASTGTAYTEAFF. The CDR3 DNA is TGCAGCGCCTCCACCGGGACAGCCTACACTGAAGCTTTCTTT.